This T cell receptor (beta chain) was found in a study of T cell responses to AZD1222 COVID-19 vaccine. Whole-study results and caveats: Baseline seropositivity occurred in only a handful of AZD1222 recipients. Scientists sampled the repertoires only once the peak T cell response had passed. Donor demographics were predominantly white British with a female majority; clonal diversity may be underestimated.

Of note for this clone: Its target is unknown.

Sequenced by immunoSEQ multiplex PCR; TCRdb stores in-frame clones only, minus some. The sample holds under 150,000 clones; over 85% are singletons and the top ten take 5.5% to 6.5%. CDR3 length equals 14 residues. The ends were cut back, 4 bases at V and 0 bases at J, with 7 bases in the middle. Germline loops: CDR1 SGDLS, CDR2 YYNGEE. The sequence derives from an adult in good health. The chain employs TRBV9 and TRBJ2-2; no clear D gene. Here the sequenced sample was peripheral blood, taken on day 0 of AZD1222 vaccination. This CDR3 is CASSSNANTGELFF. As DNA, the CDR3 is TGTGCCAGCAGCTCCAACGCGAACACCGGGGAGCTGTTTTTT.